These T cell receptor beta chains were read from a single sample in a study of T cell clonotyping in hematopoietic cell transplantation. Data came from immunoSEQ multiplex PCR; TCRdb stores just in-frame clones and leaves some out. The sample holds 15,000 or so clones, 60% to 75% seen once. The specimen sequenced was peripheral blood mononuclear cells. These receptors all stem from a woman aged 60-75 years in good health. Some clones in this sample may be carry-over from other donors' samples. Both conserved end residues are part of each CDR3. Each record gives: J gene, clone size, V gene, CDR3 length, D gene, CDR3 DNA, CDR3 protein. D genes are given only for firm matches. Part of the rows lack a size; the others show once, few, many or a class for expanded clones.

j_gene: TRBJ2-7; abundance: -; v_gene: TRBV21-1; len: 17; d_gene: -; CDR3nt: TGTGCCAGCAGCAAAAGCCGGCAGTGCAGAACCCCTTACGAGCAGTACTTC; CDR3aa: CASSKSRQCRTPYEQYF
j_gene: TRBJ1-4; abundance: -; v_gene: TRBV30; len: 16; d_gene: -; CDR3nt: TGTGCCTGGAATAAGGGGCGGGGAGGTTCCTATGAAAAACTGTTTTTT; CDR3aa: CAWNKGRGGSYEKLFF
j_gene: TRBJ1-2; abundance: -; v_gene: TRBV4-3; len: 15; d_gene: -; CDR3nt: TGCGCCAGCAGCCAAGATCTCTCAGGGAACTATGGCTACACCTTC; CDR3aa: CASSQDLSGNYGYTF
j_gene: TRBJ2-7; abundance: -; v_gene: TRBV7-3; len: 16; d_gene: -; CDR3nt: TGTGCCAGCAGCTTAGGGACGGCCAGTGGGGGGTACGAGCAGTACTTC; CDR3aa: CASSLGTASGGYEQYF
j_gene: TRBJ1-5; abundance: -; v_gene: TRBV7-2; len: 14; d_gene: -; CDR3nt: TGTGCCAGCAGCTGGATCGGGGGAAATCAGCCCCAGCATTTT; CDR3aa: CASSWIGGNQPQHF
j_gene: TRBJ1-1; abundance: -; v_gene: TRBV6-5; len: 15; d_gene: TRBD1; CDR3nt: TGTGCCAGCAGTTACTTAGGACAGGTACTCACTGAAGCTTTCTTT; CDR3aa: CASSYLGQVLTEAFF
j_gene: TRBJ2-5; abundance: -; v_gene: TRBV9; len: 15; d_gene: TRBD1; CDR3nt: TGTGCCAGCAGCGTAGCGCAGGGGGCGGGGGAGACCCAGTACTTC; CDR3aa: CASSVAQGAGETQYF
j_gene: TRBJ1-1; abundance: once; v_gene: TRBV5-1; len: 14; d_gene: -; CDR3nt: TGCGCCAGCAGCTCCTCTGGGGGCGCGCAAAAAGCTTTCTTT; CDR3aa: CASSSSGGAQKAFF
j_gene: TRBJ1-2; abundance: few; v_gene: TRBV4-3; len: 13; d_gene: -; CDR3nt: TGCGCCAGCAGCCGGACGGGGGCGGAAGGCTACACCTTC; CDR3aa: CASSRTGAEGYTF
j_gene: TRBJ2-7; abundance: few; v_gene: TRBV7-9; len: 14; d_gene: TRBD1; CDR3nt: TGTGCCAGCACCGTAGGACAGGGGCCCCACGAGCAGTACTTC; CDR3aa: CASTVGQGPHEQYF
j_gene: TRBJ2-7; abundance: -; v_gene: TRBV28; len: 13; d_gene: TRBD2; CDR3nt: TGTGCCACGGGGGGGTTCGCCCCCTACGAGCAGTACTTC; CDR3aa: CATGGFAPYEQYF
j_gene: TRBJ2-7; abundance: -; v_gene: TRBV5-8; len: 14; d_gene: -; CDR3nt: TGTGCCAGCAGCTTGGTGGACCGCTCCTACGAGCAGTACTTC; CDR3aa: CASSLVDRSYEQYF
j_gene: TRBJ2-3; abundance: -; v_gene: TRBV10-3; len: 12; d_gene: -; CDR3nt: TGTGCCATCAGTGAAAGCACAGATACGCAGTATTTT; CDR3aa: CAISESTDTQYF
j_gene: TRBJ1-2; abundance: -; v_gene: TRBV9; len: 9; d_gene: -; CDR3nt: TGTGCCAGCGGGGAAGAGGGCACCTTC; CDR3aa: CASGEEGTF
j_gene: TRBJ2-5; abundance: -; v_gene: TRBV29-1; len: 13; d_gene: -; CDR3nt: TGCAGCGTTGTAGGACCAGAGGGGAAGACCCAGTACTTC; CDR3aa: CSVVGPEGKTQYF
j_gene: TRBJ2-7; abundance: few; v_gene: TRBV7-2; len: 13; d_gene: TRBD2; CDR3nt: TGTGCCAGCAGCCAGACTAGCGGGCGGGAGCAGTACTTC; CDR3aa: CASSQTSGREQYF
j_gene: TRBJ1-2; abundance: -; v_gene: TRBV5-1; len: 14; d_gene: -; CDR3nt: TGCGCCAGCAGTATAGTAGCGGGTGACTATGGCTACACCTTC; CDR3aa: CASSIVAGDYGYTF
j_gene: TRBJ1-4; abundance: -; v_gene: TRBV7-9; len: 14; d_gene: -; CDR3nt: TGTGCCAGCAGCCAGAACAGGGAGGGGGAAAAACTGTTTTTT; CDR3aa: CASSQNREGEKLFF
j_gene: TRBJ1-2; abundance: -; v_gene: TRBV7-2; len: 14; d_gene: -; CDR3nt: TGTGCCAGCAGCCCGCAGCGAGGCAGGGATGGCTACACCTTC; CDR3aa: CASSPQRGRDGYTF
j_gene: TRBJ2-7; abundance: -; v_gene: TRBV4-3; len: 18; d_gene: TRBD1; CDR3nt: TGCGCCAGCAGCCAAGATCTGACAGGGGGGCTCCTCTCCTACGAGCAGTACTTC; CDR3aa: CASSQDLTGGLLSYEQYF
j_gene: TRBJ2-7; abundance: -; v_gene: TRBV5-1; len: 9; d_gene: -; CDR3nt: TGCGCCAGCACAAGCTACCCCTACTTC; CDR3aa: CASTSYPYF
j_gene: TRBJ2-7; abundance: -; v_gene: TRBV7-2; len: 14; d_gene: TRBD1; CDR3nt: TGTGCCAGCAGCCCCCGACAGGGATCGTACGAGCAGTACTTC; CDR3aa: CASSPRQGSYEQYF
j_gene: TRBJ2-7; abundance: few; v_gene: TRBV29-1; len: 11; d_gene: -; CDR3nt: TGCAGCGTTGAAGGTACCAACGAGCAGTACTTC; CDR3aa: CSVEGTNEQYF
j_gene: TRBJ2-3; abundance: -; v_gene: TRBV6-4; len: 15; d_gene: TRBD2; CDR3nt: TGTGCCAGCAGTGACTCGCGGGGGGGCACAGATACGCAGTATTTT; CDR3aa: CASSDSRGGTDTQYF
j_gene: TRBJ1-5; abundance: few; v_gene: TRBV2; len: 14; d_gene: -; CDR3nt: TGTGCCAGCAGTGAAAGGACAGAAAATCAGCCCCAGCATTTT; CDR3aa: CASSERTENQPQHF
j_gene: TRBJ2-5; abundance: -; v_gene: TRBV23-1; len: 13; d_gene: -; CDR3nt: TGCGCCAGCGCAAGGGGGAGCTGGGAGACCCAGTACTTC; CDR3aa: CASARGSWETQYF
j_gene: TRBJ2-7; abundance: -; v_gene: TRBV4-1; len: 14; d_gene: TRBD2; CDR3nt: TGCGCCAGCAGCCAAGTCGGGAGGTCCTACGAGCAGTACTTC; CDR3aa: CASSQVGRSYEQYF
j_gene: TRBJ2-1; abundance: -; v_gene: TRBV5-5; len: 13; d_gene: TRBD1; CDR3nt: TGTGCCAGCAAAGGGACAGGATACAATGAGCAGTTCTTC; CDR3aa: CASKGTGYNEQFF
j_gene: TRBJ1-1; abundance: few; v_gene: TRBV5-1; len: 14; d_gene: TRBD1; CDR3nt: TGCGCCAGCAGCCCTTTGGACAGGTTCACTGAAGCTTTCTTT; CDR3aa: CASSPLDRFTEAFF
j_gene: TRBJ1-1; abundance: -; v_gene: TRBV19; len: 14; d_gene: TRBD1; CDR3nt: TGTGCCAGTAGTTTCAGGGGGAGGGACACTGAAGCTTTCTTT; CDR3aa: CASSFRGRDTEAFF
j_gene: TRBJ1-1; abundance: -; v_gene: TRBV29-1; len: 15; d_gene: TRBD1; CDR3nt: TGCAGCGTCCCGAGAGGTGGGGCAGGGGGGACTGAAGCTTTCTTT; CDR3aa: CSVPRGGAGGTEAFF
j_gene: TRBJ1-3; abundance: few; v_gene: TRBV30; len: 14; d_gene: -; CDR3nt: TGTGCCTGGAGTGTACAGGGAACTGGAAACACCATATATTTT; CDR3aa: CAWSVQGTGNTIYF
j_gene: TRBJ2-1; abundance: -; v_gene: TRBV14; len: 17; d_gene: TRBD2; CDR3nt: TGTGCCAGCAGCCAAGAAGTGGGACTAGTCCCCTACAATGAGCAGTTCTTC; CDR3aa: CASSQEVGLVPYNEQFF
j_gene: TRBJ2-7; abundance: -; v_gene: TRBV5-1; len: 13; d_gene: -; CDR3nt: TGCGCCAGCAGGCGTTGGTCGGGAGACGAGCAGTACTTC; CDR3aa: CASRRWSGDEQYF
j_gene: TRBJ1-2; abundance: -; v_gene: TRBV5-6; len: 12; d_gene: -; CDR3nt: TGTGCCAGCAGCTTTTTGACAGGCAGCTACACCTTC; CDR3aa: CASSFLTGSYTF
j_gene: TRBJ2-7; abundance: few; v_gene: TRBV7-2; len: 15; d_gene: -; CDR3nt: TGTGCCAGCAGCTTCTCAGGCGGGCCCCCCTACGAGCAGTACTTC; CDR3aa: CASSFSGGPPYEQYF
j_gene: TRBJ1-4; abundance: few; v_gene: TRBV7-2; len: 13; d_gene: -; CDR3nt: TGTGCCAGCAGGGGGACGGTGAATGAAAAACTGTTTTTT; CDR3aa: CASRGTVNEKLFF
j_gene: TRBJ2-3; abundance: once; v_gene: TRBV4-1; len: 16; d_gene: TRBD2; CDR3nt: TGCGCCAGCAGCCAAGGGCTAGCGGGAATGGCAGATACGCAGTATTTT; CDR3aa: CASSQGLAGMADTQYF
j_gene: TRBJ2-2; abundance: -; v_gene: TRBV19; len: 14; d_gene: TRBD2; CDR3nt: TGTGCCAGTACCGCCGGGGGGGCGGTCGGGGAGCTGTTTTTT; CDR3aa: CASTAGGAVGELFF
j_gene: TRBJ1-5; abundance: -; v_gene: TRBV29-1; len: 12; d_gene: -; CDR3nt: TGCAGCGTTGGCGGACTCGATCAGCCCCAGCATTTT; CDR3aa: CSVGGLDQPQHF
j_gene: TRBJ2-7; abundance: -; v_gene: TRBV30; len: 11; d_gene: -; CDR3nt: TGTGCCTGGACTTCTCCCGGCGAGCAGTACTTC; CDR3aa: CAWTSPGEQYF
j_gene: TRBJ2-2; abundance: once; v_gene: TRBV2; len: 16; d_gene: -; CDR3nt: TGTGCCAGCAGGTCAAGACTCCAAAGTGGGACCGGGGAGCTGTTTTTT; CDR3aa: CASRSRLQSGTGELFF
j_gene: TRBJ2-7; abundance: -; v_gene: TRBV27; len: 15; d_gene: TRBD1; CDR3nt: TGTGCCAGCAGTTGGAAGGGACAGGGCTCCTACGAGCAGTACTTC; CDR3aa: CASSWKGQGSYEQYF
j_gene: TRBJ2-7; abundance: -; v_gene: TRBV10-3; len: 14; d_gene: TRBD1; CDR3nt: TGTGCCATCAGTGAGTCGACAGGGAGCTACGAGCAGTACTTC; CDR3aa: CAISESTGSYEQYF
j_gene: TRBJ1-1; abundance: -; v_gene: TRBV7-2; len: 15; d_gene: -; CDR3nt: TGTGCCAGCACCAACCGCCTAGGGAGCAACACTGAAGCTTTCTTT; CDR3aa: CASTNRLGSNTEAFF
j_gene: TRBJ2-2; abundance: -; v_gene: TRBV4-1; len: 16; d_gene: -; CDR3nt: TGCGCCAGCAGCCAAGTACCCAGGGTGGCCACCGGGGAGCTGTTTTTT; CDR3aa: CASSQVPRVATGELFF
j_gene: TRBJ1-1; abundance: -; v_gene: TRBV5-4; len: 13; d_gene: -; CDR3nt: TGTGCCAGCAGCTTGGGAGAGAACACTGAAGCTTTCTTT; CDR3aa: CASSLGENTEAFF
j_gene: TRBJ1-3; abundance: once; v_gene: TRBV29-1; len: 13; d_gene: -; CDR3nt: TGCAGCGTAGCGACAGACTCTGGAAACACCATATATTTT; CDR3aa: CSVATDSGNTIYF
j_gene: TRBJ2-1; abundance: few; v_gene: TRBV5-6; len: 15; d_gene: TRBD2; CDR3nt: TGTGCCAGCAGCTGGACGACTAGCGGGATCGATGAGCAGTTCTTC; CDR3aa: CASSWTTSGIDEQFF
j_gene: TRBJ1-6; abundance: -; v_gene: TRBV5-5; len: 15; d_gene: TRBD1; CDR3nt: TGTGCCAGCAGCTTGGGATGGGACAGGGGGCGAGGCGGTCACTTT; CDR3aa: CASSLGWDRGRGGHF
j_gene: TRBJ2-1; abundance: -; v_gene: TRBV7-3; len: 16; d_gene: TRBD1; CDR3nt: TGTGCCAGCAGCTTCTATGTACAGGGGGATCGCAATGAGCAGTTCTTC; CDR3aa: CASSFYVQGDRNEQFF
j_gene: TRBJ1-2; abundance: -; v_gene: TRBV7-2; len: 14; d_gene: -; CDR3nt: TGTGCCAGCAGCTTCGGAGGGTCGTCCTATGGCTACACCTTC; CDR3aa: CASSFGGSSYGYTF
j_gene: TRBJ2-7; abundance: -; v_gene: TRBV29-1; len: 15; d_gene: -; CDR3nt: TGCAGCGTTGAATATTTGGCAGATCTCTCCTACGAGCAGTACTTC; CDR3aa: CSVEYLADLSYEQYF
j_gene: TRBJ1-1; abundance: -; v_gene: TRBV2; len: 16; d_gene: -; CDR3nt: TGTGCCAGCAGTGAAGAATCGGGACAAACTCCTACTGAAGCTTTCTTT; CDR3aa: CASSEESGQTPTEAFF